The present TCR beta chain was sequenced within a study of regulatory T cells in long-lasting Graves disease. Findings of the study overall: Persistent patients shared more public clonotypes (around 3,000) than new patients (about 1,000).

The time point is: newly diagnosed GD, antithyroid drugs for less than 3 months. PBMCs were the source of the RNA used for TCR sequencing. The CDR3 is 15 residues long. Germline V gene sequence: CDR1 SQVTM, CDR2 ANQGSEA. V was clipped by 6 bases and J by 1 base; unmatched bases: 9. HTBI primers from iRepertoire and Arm-PCR of CDR3 regions yielded the TCR beta libraries. TCRdb itself ran the multiplex PCR reads through MiXCR, one entry per CDR3 protein. This repertoire shows about 330,000 distinct CDR3 sequences, around 15% found once; its top ten account for around 20%. To note about this clonotype: The antigen remains unidentified.

These same records also appear under a second study, on T cells in Graves' hyperthyroidism and ophthalmopathy. From that paper: In the first-round RT-PCR of the TCR CDR3, the HTBI primer set was used.

The gene calls are TRBV29-1 and TRBJ2-7; TRBD1 agrees at 10 bases. The TCR was taken from a woman aged 18-29 years with Graves disease. The sequenced sample was peripheral blood mononuclear cells (PBMCs), obtained at new diagnosis, from a patient treated with antithyroid drugs. The CDR3 reads CSVDRGQGISYEQYF. The CDR3 region has the DNA TGCAGCGTAGACCGGGGACAGGGGATTTCCTACGAGCAGTACTTC.